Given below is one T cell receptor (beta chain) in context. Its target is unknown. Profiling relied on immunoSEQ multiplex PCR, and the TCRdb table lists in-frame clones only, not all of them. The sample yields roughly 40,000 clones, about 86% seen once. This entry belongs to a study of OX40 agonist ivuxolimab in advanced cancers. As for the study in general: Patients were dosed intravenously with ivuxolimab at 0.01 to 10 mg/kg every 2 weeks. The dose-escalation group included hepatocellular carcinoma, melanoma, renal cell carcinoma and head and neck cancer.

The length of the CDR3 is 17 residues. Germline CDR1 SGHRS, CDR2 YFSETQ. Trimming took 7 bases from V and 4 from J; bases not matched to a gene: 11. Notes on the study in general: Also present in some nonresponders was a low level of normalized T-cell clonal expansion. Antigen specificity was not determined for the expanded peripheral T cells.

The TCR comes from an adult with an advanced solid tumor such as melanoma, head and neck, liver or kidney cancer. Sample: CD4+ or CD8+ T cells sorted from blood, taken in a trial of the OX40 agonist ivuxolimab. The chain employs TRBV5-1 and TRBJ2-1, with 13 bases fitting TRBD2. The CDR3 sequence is CASFGGLAGAEYNEQFF. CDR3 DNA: TGCGCCAGCTTCGGCGGACTAGCGGGGGCCGAATACAATGAGCAGTTCTTC.